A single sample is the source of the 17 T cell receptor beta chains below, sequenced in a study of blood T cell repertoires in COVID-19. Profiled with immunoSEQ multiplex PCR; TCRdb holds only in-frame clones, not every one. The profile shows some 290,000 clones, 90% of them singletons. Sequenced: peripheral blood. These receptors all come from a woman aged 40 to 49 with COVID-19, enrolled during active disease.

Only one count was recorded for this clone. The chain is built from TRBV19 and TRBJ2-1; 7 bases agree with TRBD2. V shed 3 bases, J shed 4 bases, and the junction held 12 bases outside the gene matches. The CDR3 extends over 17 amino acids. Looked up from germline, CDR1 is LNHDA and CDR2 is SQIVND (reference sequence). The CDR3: CASSMEGLGGVYNEQFF. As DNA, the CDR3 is TGTGCCAGTAGTATGGAAGGACTAGGCGGGGTGTACAATGAGCAGTTCTTC.

The CDR3 DNA follows: TGTGCCAGCAGCCCCCTTGGGACTAGCGGGGGAACAGATACGCAGTATTTT. Protein: CASSPLGTSGGTDTQYF. The genes are TRBV14 and TRBJ2-3, with 14 bases fitting TRBD2. Germline trimming cut 4 bases from V and 3 bases from J; bases unmatched to any gene: 6. From germline, CDR1 is SGHDN and CDR2 FVKESK. The CDR3 covers 17 residues.

The CDR3 loop is CASSYPQGAGNEQFF. CDR3 bases: TGTGCCAGCAGTTACCCCCAGGGGGCAGGCAATGAGCAGTTCTTC. V usage is TRBV6-5 and J usage is TRBJ2-1, with TRBD1 matching 8 bases. The germline V gene has CDR1 MNHEY and CDR2 SVGAGI. This CDR3 has 15 amino acids. V was clipped by 2 bases and J by 6 bases; unmatched bases: 6.

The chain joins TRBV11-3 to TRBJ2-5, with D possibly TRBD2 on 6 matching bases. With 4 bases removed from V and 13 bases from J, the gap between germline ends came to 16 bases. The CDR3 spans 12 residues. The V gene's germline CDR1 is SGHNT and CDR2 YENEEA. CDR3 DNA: TGTGCCAGCAGCTCGGTAGGCGGGAACCTGTACTTC. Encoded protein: CASSSVGGNLYF.

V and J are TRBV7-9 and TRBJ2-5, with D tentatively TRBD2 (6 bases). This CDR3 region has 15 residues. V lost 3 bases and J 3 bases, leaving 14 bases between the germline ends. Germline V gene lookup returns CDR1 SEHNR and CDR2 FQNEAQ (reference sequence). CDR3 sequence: CASSFGRERKETQYF. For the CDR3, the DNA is TGTGCCAGCAGCTTTGGACGGGAGCGAAAAGAGACCCAGTACTTC. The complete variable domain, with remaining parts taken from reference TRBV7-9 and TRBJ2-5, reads DTGVSQNPRHKITKRGQNVTFRCDPISEHNRLYWYRQTLGQGPEFLTYFQNEAQLEKSRLLSDRFSAERPKGSFSTLEIQRTEQGDSAMYLCASSFGRERKETQYFGPGTRLLVL.

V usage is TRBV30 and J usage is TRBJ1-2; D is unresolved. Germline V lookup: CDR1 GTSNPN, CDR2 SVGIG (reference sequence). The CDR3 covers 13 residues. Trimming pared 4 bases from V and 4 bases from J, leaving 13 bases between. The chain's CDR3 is CAWKPGTSYGYTF. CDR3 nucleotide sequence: TGTGCCTGGAAGCCAGGAACGAGCTATGGCTACACCTTC.

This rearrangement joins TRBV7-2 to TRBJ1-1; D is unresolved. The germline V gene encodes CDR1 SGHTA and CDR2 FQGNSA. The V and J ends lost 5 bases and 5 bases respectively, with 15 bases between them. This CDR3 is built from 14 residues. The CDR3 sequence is CASSPSWGETEAFF. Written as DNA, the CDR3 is TGTGCCAGCAGCCCCAGTTGGGGAGAGACTGAAGCTTTCTTT.

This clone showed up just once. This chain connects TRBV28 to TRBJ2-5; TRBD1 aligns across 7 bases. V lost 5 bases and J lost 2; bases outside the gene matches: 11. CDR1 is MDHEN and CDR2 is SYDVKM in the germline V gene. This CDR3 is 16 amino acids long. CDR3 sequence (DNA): TGTGCCAGCAGTGCACGACAGGGTAGGAATCAAGAGACCCAGTACTTC. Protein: CASSARQGRNQETQYF.

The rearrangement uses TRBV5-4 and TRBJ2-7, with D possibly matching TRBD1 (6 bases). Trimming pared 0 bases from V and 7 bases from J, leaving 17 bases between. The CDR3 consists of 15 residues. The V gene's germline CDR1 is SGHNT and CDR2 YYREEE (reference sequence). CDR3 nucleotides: TGTGCCAGCAGCTTGGGGGGGCTTCAGGGTCAGGAGCAGTACTTC. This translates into CASSLGGLQGQEQYF.

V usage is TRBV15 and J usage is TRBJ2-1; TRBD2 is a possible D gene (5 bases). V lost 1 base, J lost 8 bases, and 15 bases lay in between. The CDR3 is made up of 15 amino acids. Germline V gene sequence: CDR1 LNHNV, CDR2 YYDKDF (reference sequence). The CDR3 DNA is TGTGCCACCAGCAGAGGAATGCGAGCGGACGATGAGCAGTTCTTC. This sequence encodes CATSRGMRADDEQFF.

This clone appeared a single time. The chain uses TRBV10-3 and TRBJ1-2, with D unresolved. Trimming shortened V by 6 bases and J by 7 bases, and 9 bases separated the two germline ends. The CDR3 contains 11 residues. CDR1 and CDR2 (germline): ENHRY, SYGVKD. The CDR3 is CAISSFRGYTF. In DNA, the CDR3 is TGTGCCATCAGCTCTTTCCGTGGCTACACCTTC.

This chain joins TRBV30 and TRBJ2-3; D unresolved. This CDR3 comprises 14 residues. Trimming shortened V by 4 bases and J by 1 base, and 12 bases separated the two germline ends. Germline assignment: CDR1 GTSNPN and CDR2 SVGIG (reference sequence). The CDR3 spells CAWNPTARTDTQYF. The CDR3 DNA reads TGTGCCTGGAACCCAACAGCTCGCACAGATACGCAGTATTTT. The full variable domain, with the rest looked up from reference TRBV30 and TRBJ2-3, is SQTIHQWPATLVQPVGSPLSLECTVEGTSNPNLYWYRQAAGRGLQLLFYSVGIGQISSEVPQNLSASRPQDRQFILSSKKLLLSDSGFYLCAWNPTARTDTQYFGPGTRLTVL.

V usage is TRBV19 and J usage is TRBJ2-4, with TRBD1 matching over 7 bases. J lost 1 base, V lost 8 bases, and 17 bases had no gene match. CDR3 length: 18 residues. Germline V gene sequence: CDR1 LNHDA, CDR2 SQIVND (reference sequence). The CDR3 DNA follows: TGTGCCAGTCAGACGACAGGGTGGCCTCCGATCGCCAAAAACATTCAGTACTTC. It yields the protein CASQTTGWPPIAKNIQYF. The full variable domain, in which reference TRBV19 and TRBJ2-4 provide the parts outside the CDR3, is DGGITQSPKYLFRKEGQNVTLSCEQNLNHDAMYWYRQDPGQGLRLIYYSQIVNDFQKGDIAEGYSVSREKKESFPLTVTSAQKNPTAFYLCASQTTGWPPIAKNIQYFGAGTRLSVL.

The DNA of the CDR3 is TGTGCCAGCAGTTCGTGGACAGGGGAAGGAGAAAAACTGTTTTTT. Translated, it gives CASSSWTGEGEKLFF. The chain links TRBV28 to TRBJ1-4, with 9 bases fitting TRBD1. The CDR3 runs 15 residues. V shed 4 bases and J 8 bases; nucleotides not matched to a gene: 8. The germline V gene has CDR1 MDHEN and CDR2 SYDVKM.

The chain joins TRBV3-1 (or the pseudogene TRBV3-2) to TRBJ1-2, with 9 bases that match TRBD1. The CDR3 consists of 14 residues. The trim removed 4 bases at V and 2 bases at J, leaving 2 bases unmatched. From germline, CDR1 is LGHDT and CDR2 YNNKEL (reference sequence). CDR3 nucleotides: TGTGCCAGCAGCCTGGGGACAGGGAACTATGGCTACACCTTC. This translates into CASSLGTGNYGYTF.

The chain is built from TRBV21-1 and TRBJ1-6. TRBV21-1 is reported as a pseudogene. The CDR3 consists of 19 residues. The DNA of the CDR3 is TGTGCCAGCAGCAAAATAAGGGCTGGGAGTTGGAGGTCCAATTCACCCCTCCACTTT. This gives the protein CASSKIRAGSWRSNSPLHF.

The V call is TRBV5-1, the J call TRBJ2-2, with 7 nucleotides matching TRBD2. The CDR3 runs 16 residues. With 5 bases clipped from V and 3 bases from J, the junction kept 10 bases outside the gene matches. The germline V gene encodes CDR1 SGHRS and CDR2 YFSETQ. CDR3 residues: CASSIDGDYYTGELFF. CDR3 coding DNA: TGCGCCAGCAGTATAGATGGGGACTACTACACCGGGGAGCTGTTTTTT.